The clone carrying this T cell receptor (beta chain) was counted many times. Its antigen remains unknown. The data originate from a study of CD8 T cells in ankylosing spondylitis. Study-wide results and caveats: Reactive arthritis synovial fluid and blood were previously reported to contain some motif variants.

This CDR3 contains 15 residues. CDR1 is SGHTA, CDR2 FQGNSA, per germline. Deletions cut 2 bases from V and 0 bases from J, with 10 bases between. TCRdb re-analysed the 5' RACE reads in MiXCR, keeping a single row per CDR3 protein. The table lists under 150,000 distinct CDR3 sequences, roughly 8.4% of them singletons, with less than 7.5% in the top ten. The source is a male donor with ankylosing spondylitis. The chain employs TRBV7-2 and TRBJ1-2, with no clear D. Input material: synovial fluid, either unsorted or a sorted T cell fraction (not recorded which). The CDR3 region has the DNA TGTGCCAGCAGCTTAAGAGGTTCAGCTAACTATGGCTACACCTTC. Translated, it gives CASSLRGSANYGYTF. The full variable domain, in which reference TRBV7-2 and TRBJ1-2 provide the parts outside the CDR3, is GAGVSQSPSNKVTEKGKDVELRCDPISGHTALYWYRQSLGQGLEFLIYFQGNSAPDKSGLPSDRFSAERTGGSVSTLTIQRTQQEDSAVYLCASSLRGSANYGYTFGSGTRLTVV.